This T cell receptor (beta chain) was recovered during a study of Ad26.COV2.S vaccination and SARS-CoV-2 variants. TCRdb's table, derived via immunoSEQ multiplex PCR, lists solely in-frame clones and lacks some. The sample shows approximately 400,000 clones, 83% of them seen only once. The sample's treatment: around 19 received Ad26.COV2.S at low or high dose, single or two shots; about 5 received placebo; per-sample allocation not given. Day 63 following the first vaccine or placebo injection was when the samples were taken. Ad26.COV2.S expressed prefusion-stabilized spike from the original Wuhan strain. The CDR3 covers 16 residues. The trim removed 8 bases at V and 6 bases at J, leaving 10 bases unmatched. CDR1 and CDR2 (germline): SNHLY, FYNNEI.

This TCR derives from a person between 18 and 60 years old who received the Ad26.COV2.S COVID-19 vaccine or a placebo. The rearrangement links TRBV2 to TRBJ2-1; TRBD2 matches at 13 bases. Sequenced here: peripheral blood, sampled in a trial of Ad26.COV2.S vaccine versus placebo. The CDR3 DNA reads TGTGCCAGCCGATACCCGACTAGCGGGAGGATCAATGAGCAGTTCTTC. Residues: CASRYPTSGRINEQFF.